This is a list of T cell receptor beta chains from one sample in a study of shared clonotypes between healthy human individuals. The assay was immunoSEQ multiplex PCR, and TCRdb's table has in-frame clones only and misses some. The table lists some 2 million clones, 85% to 95% of them singletons. Sequencing input: naive CD4+ T cells sorted from blood. The receptors originated from a man between 18 and 29 years old in good health. Both conserved end residues are part of each CDR3. The D gene is left open where the match is weak. A clone size is listed for some rows: how often the clone was seen (once, few, many), or a class if it is expanded.

d_call	cdr3_length	v_call	clone_size	j_call	cdr3_nt	cdr3_aa
NA	13	TRBV7-9	NA	TRBJ1-2	TGTGCCAGCAGCACGAGGGAGGCGTATGGCTACACCTTC	CASSTREAYGYTF
TRBD1	13	TRBV6-5	NA	TRBJ2-7	TGTGCCAGCAGTTACTCAGGACAGGGCGAGCAGTACTTC	CASSYSGQGEQYF
TRBD2	16	TRBV4-2	NA	TRBJ2-3	TGTGCCAGCAGCCAAACCGGGACTAGCGGTTTTGATACGCAGTATTTT	CASSQTGTSGFDTQYF
TRBD1	14	TRBV5-1	NA	TRBJ2-7	TGCGCCAGCAGCCCTCGGACAGGGGGAAACGAGCAGTACTTC	CASSPRTGGNEQYF
TRBD2	17	TRBV28	NA	TRBJ2-2	TGTGCCAGCTCCCGACCCGGGCTAGCGGCGAACACCGGGGAGCTGTTTTTT	CASSRPGLAANTGELFF
TRBD1	16	TRBV29-1	NA	TRBJ2-1	TGCAGCGCATTCTCCCTAACAGGGGGCGAATGGAATGAGCAGTTCTTC	CSAFSLTGGEWNEQFF
NA	16	TRBV18	NA	TRBJ1-1	TGTGCCAGCTCCGTACGGGTTGGGACTATGAACACTGAAGCTTTCTTT	CASSVRVGTMNTEAFF
NA	16	TRBV9	NA	TRBJ1-3	TGTGCCAGCAGCCCCGAGGTCCCCCTCTCTGGAAACACCATATATTTT	CASSPEVPLSGNTIYF
NA	11	TRBV28	once	TRBJ1-1	TGTGCCAGCAGTTTGGGGGGGTTAGCTTTCTTT	CASSLGGLAFF
TRBD1	13	TRBV5-4	once	TRBJ2-1	TGTGCCAGCAGCTGGGACAGGGGGAATGAGCAGTTCTTC	CASSWDRGNEQFF
NA	14	TRBV5-1	NA	TRBJ2-1	TGCGCCAGCAGCCTCCAGGCGGATAACAATGAGCAGTTCTTC	CASSLQADNNEQFF
NA	19	TRBV4-1	NA	TRBJ1-4	TGCGCCAGCAGCCAAGTGGTCGTGTATTGGGGGGCAACTAATGAAAAACTGTTTTTT	CASSQVVVYWGATNEKLFF
TRBD2	13	TRBV19	NA	TRBJ2-7	TGTGCCAGTCGACCGGGACTAGGATACGAGCAGTACTTC	CASRPGLGYEQYF
NA	11	TRBV6-8	many	TRBJ2-7	TGTGCCAGCGGTAGGATCTACGAGCAGTACTTC	CASGRIYEQYF
NA	16	TRBV10-3	NA	TRBJ2-1	TGTGCCATCAGTGAGTCCCAGGGGACGTCCTACAATGAGCAGTTCTTC	CAISESQGTSYNEQFF
TRBD1	16	TRBV6-5	once	TRBJ2-7	TGTGCCAGCAGTTACCCCCGGGACAGGGGGACGTACGAGCAGTACTTC	CASSYPRDRGTYEQYF
TRBD2	17	TRBV5-1	NA	TRBJ2-5	TGCGCCAGCAGCTTAGCAAGCGGGGGGGCCGTAGGGGAGACCCAGTACTTC	CASSLASGGAVGETQYF
NA	12	TRBV19	NA	TRBJ1-5	TGTGCCAGTAGTATACAGGGCCAGCCCCAGCATTTT	CASSIQGQPQHF
NA	14	TRBV6-1	NA	TRBJ2-1	TGTGCCAGCACTTATGGAGTTTCCTACAATGAGCAGTTCTTC	CASTYGVSYNEQFF
TRBD1	16	TRBV6-6	NA	TRBJ1-4	TGTGCCAGCACCTTAAAACGACAGGGGATCAATGAAAAACTGTTTTTT	CASTLKRQGINEKLFF
NA	15	TRBV27	NA	TRBJ2-1	TGTGCCAGCAGTTTATCTCCTTCCACCGGGCATGAGCAGTTCTTC	CASSLSPSTGHEQFF
TRBD1	13	TRBV19	NA	TRBJ1-6	TGTGCCAGTAGGACAGGGGTAAATTCACCCCTCCACTTT	CASRTGVNSPLHF
NA	13	TRBV4-1	NA	TRBJ2-3	TGCGCCAGCAGCCAAGAAAGCACAGATACGCAGTATTTT	CASSQESTDTQYF
TRBD2	15	TRBV7-9	NA	TRBJ2-4	TGTGCCAGCAGCGCAGGACTAGCGGGAGCGAACATTCAGTACTTC	CASSAGLAGANIQYF
NA	15	TRBV29-1	NA	TRBJ1-1	TGCAGCGCCGGCTTGGGGGGCGGATGGGACGCTGAAGCTTTCTTT	CSAGLGGGWDAEAFF
NA	13	TRBV18	NA	TRBJ1-1	TGTGCCAGCTCACCACAGGGTATTGCTGAAGCTTTCTTT	CASSPQGIAEAFF
NA	14	TRBV28	NA	TRBJ2-3	TGTGCCAGCAGTCCGCGGCGGGTACCAGATACGCAGTATTTT	CASSPRRVPDTQYF
TRBD1	16	TRBV29-1	NA	TRBJ2-3	TGCAGCGTTGTGATGGGTGGACAGGGGGCTTTAAATACGCAGTATTTT	CSVVMGGQGALNTQYF
NA	14	TRBV5-4	NA	TRBJ2-1	TGTGCCAGCAGCCTTGGACCAGTTGCGTATGAGCAGTTCTTC	CASSLGPVAYEQFF
TRBD2	14	TRBV7-2	NA	TRBJ2-3	TGTGCCAGCAGCTTTCTGGCGGGGGGCATCACGCAGTATTTT	CASSFLAGGITQYF
TRBD1	15	TRBV13	NA	TRBJ2-5	TGTGCCAGCAGCTCCTATACAGGGGACCAAGAGACCCAGTACTTC	CASSSYTGDQETQYF
TRBD1	14	TRBV30	once	TRBJ1-2	TGTGCCTGGAGTATTAGGACAGGGTACTATGGCTACACCTTC	CAWSIRTGYYGYTF
NA	14	TRBV19	NA	TRBJ2-7	TGTGCCAGTAGTTCGTCCCGGGACGTATACGAGCAGTACTTC	CASSSSRDVYEQYF
TRBD2	16	TRBV9	NA	TRBJ2-1	TGTGCCAGCAGCAGAACCGGGACTAGCAGCTACAATGAGCAGTTCTTC	CASSRTGTSSYNEQFF
NA	11	TRBV2	NA	TRBJ2-3	TGTGCCAGCCGCAGCACAGATACGCAGTATTTT	CASRSTDTQYF
NA	13	TRBV2	NA	TRBJ2-7	TGTGCCAGCAGCCCCTCAGGTCTGGGGGAGCAGTACTTC	CASSPSGLGEQYF
NA	15	TRBV6-5	NA	TRBJ2-7	TGTGCCAGCAGTTACTCGTTTACAGGGAGCTACGAGCAGTACTTC	CASSYSFTGSYEQYF
TRBD2	16	TRBV5-1	NA	TRBJ2-5	TGCGCCAGCAGAGCCGCTGGGACTAGCGGCCAAGAGACCCAGTACTTC	CASRAAGTSGQETQYF
NA	13	TRBV5-1	NA	TRBJ1-6	TGCGCCAGCAGCTTGGCGGGGGGTTCACCCCTCCACTTT	CASSLAGGSPLHF
TRBD2	15	TRBV30	NA	TRBJ2-7	TGTGCCTGGAGTTGGTCTAGCGGGTTGCTCTACGAGCAGTACTTC	CAWSWSSGLLYEQYF
NA	15	TRBV6-5	once	TRBJ1-5	TGTGCCAGCAGTTCCGACAGATATAGCAATCAGCCCCAGCATTTT	CASSSDRYSNQPQHF